The 9 T cell receptor beta chains in this list originate from one sample, sequenced in a study of blood T cell repertoires in COVID-19. Some clones are missing from TCRdb's copy, which holds only in-frame ones; the method was immunoSEQ multiplex PCR. The sample yields 430,000 or so clones, about 88% seen once. Sequencing was done on a sample of PBMCs or T cells enriched from blood (not recorded which). These receptors were taken from a young woman who had been exposed to COVID-19.

The V gene is TRBV4-2, the J gene TRBJ2-4; TRBD2 is a possible D gene (6 bases). This CDR3 has 17 residues. Trimming pared 0 bases from V and 8 bases from J, leaving 20 bases between. Per the germline V gene, CDR1 is LGHNA and CDR2 is YNFKEQ. CDR3 region: CASSQDRERGARDIQYF. The DNA for the CDR3 is TGTGCCAGCAGCCAAGATCGGGAGCGCGGGGCGAGGGACATTCAGTACTTC.

The chain joins TRBV28 to TRBJ2-7, with D perhaps TRBD2 (5 bases). From germline, CDR1 is MDHEN and CDR2 SYDVKM. This CDR3 contains 15 residues. V lost 5 bases, J lost 2 bases, and 16 bases lay in between. The CDR3 is CASSTHGVRAYEQYF. The CDR3 DNA reads as TGTGCCAGCAGTACCCACGGGGTAAGGGCCTACGAGCAGTACTTC.

The rearrangement links TRBV6-5 to TRBJ2-2, with 9 bases matching TRBD1. The CDR3 is 15 amino acids. The V gene's germline CDR1 is MNHEY and CDR2 SVGAGI. V lost 6 bases to trimming and J lost 4 bases; unmatched junction nucleotides: 6. The DNA of the CDR3 is TGTGCCAGCAGCCCGGACAGGGGAATCACCGGGGAGCTGTTTTTT. Its translation is CASSPDRGITGELFF.

The gene calls are TRBV9 and TRBJ2-1, with D unresolved. Germline lookup yields CDR1 SGDLS and CDR2 YYNGEE. V lost 0 bases and J lost 7, with 5 bases in between. The CDR3 extends over 12 amino acids. The CDR3 region has the DNA TGTGCCAGCAGCGTAGACGAGAATGAGCAGTTCTTC. It is translated as CASSVDENEQFF. Combining the CDR3 with reference TRBV9 and TRBJ2-1 gives the whole variable domain DSGVTQTPKHLITATGQRVTLRCSPRSGDLSVYWYQQSLDQGLQFLIQYYNGEERAKGNILERFSAQQFPDLHSELNLSSLELGDSALYFCASSVDENEQFFGPGTRLTVL.

CDR3 bases: TGTGCCAGCAGCCAAGAGGGGGCGCCTCAGCCCCAGCATTTT. It translates to CASSQEGAPQPQHF. The chain employs TRBV3-1 (or the pseudogene TRBV3-2) and TRBJ1-5; possible D gene TRBD1, 6 bases. Germline V gene sequence: CDR1 LGHDT, CDR2 YNNKEL (reference sequence). Trimming cost V 0 bases and J 6 bases, with 9 bases left between them. This CDR3 contains 14 residues.

This clone occurred once. This chain uses TRBV9 with TRBJ2-3; weak D call: TRBD1 (5 bases). This CDR3 has 16 residues. Per the germline V gene, CDR1 is SGDLS and CDR2 is YYNGEE. The V end was cut by 0 bases, the J end by 2 bases, with 13 bases between. The CDR3, as DNA: TGTGCCAGCAGCGTAGAACAGGAGATATACACAGATACGCAGTATTTT. Protein: CASSVEQEIYTDTQYF.

V usage is TRBV24-1 and J usage is TRBJ2-1; 8 bases line up with TRBD2. V trimming: 4 bases; J trimming: 6 bases; junction bases outside the gene matches: 7. The length of the CDR3 is 15 residues. The germline V gene encodes CDR1 KGHDR and CDR2 SFDVKD. CDR3: CATSDPAGAGNEQFF. CDR3 DNA: TGTGCCACCAGTGACCCAGCGGGAGCCGGCAATGAGCAGTTCTTC.

The rearrangement joins TRBV4-3 to TRBJ2-1, with D maybe TRBD2 (5 bases). Germline V gives CDR1 LGHNA, CDR2 YSLEER. The CDR3 extends over 15 amino acids. Trimming removed 2 bases from V and 7 bases from J, with 15 bases in between. In nucleotides, the CDR3 is TGCGCCAGCAGCCAACCTGGGCGGAGAGGGAATGAGCAGTTCTTC. As protein: CASSQPGRRGNEQFF.

The chain is built from TRBV18 and TRBJ2-4; D not certain. CDR3 size: 17 residues. Trimming shortened V by 8 bases and J by 0 bases, and 20 bases separated the two germline ends. The germline V gene has CDR1 KGHSH and CDR2 LQKENI. The DNA for the CDR3 is TGTGCCAGCCCACGACACCCGACGACCCTAGCCAAAAACATTCAGTACTTC. Translating gives CASPRHPTTLAKNIQYF. The variable domain in full, completed from reference TRBV18 and TRBJ2-4, reads NAGVMQNPRHLVRRRGQEARLRCSPMKGHSHVYWYRQLPEEGLKFMVYLQKENIIDESGMPKERFSAEFPKEGPSILRIQQVVRGDSAAYFCASPRHPTTLAKNIQYFGAGTRLSVL.